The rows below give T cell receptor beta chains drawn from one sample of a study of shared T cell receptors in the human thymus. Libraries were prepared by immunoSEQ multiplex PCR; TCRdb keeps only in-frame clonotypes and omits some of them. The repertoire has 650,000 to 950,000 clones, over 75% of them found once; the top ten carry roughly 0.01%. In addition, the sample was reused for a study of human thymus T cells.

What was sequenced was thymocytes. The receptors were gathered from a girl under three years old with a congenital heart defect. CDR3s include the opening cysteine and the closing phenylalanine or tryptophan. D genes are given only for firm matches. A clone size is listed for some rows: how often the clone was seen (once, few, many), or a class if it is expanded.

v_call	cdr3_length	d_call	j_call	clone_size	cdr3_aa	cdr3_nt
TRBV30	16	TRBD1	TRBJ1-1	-	CAWSDGTGGENTEAFF	TGTGCCTGGAGTGACGGGACAGGGGGCGAGAACACTGAAGCTTTCTTT
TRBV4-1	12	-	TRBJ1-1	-	CASRQGNTEAFF	TGCGCCAGCAGACAGGGGAACACTGAAGCTTTCTTT
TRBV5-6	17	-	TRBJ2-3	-	CASSFPPGGRYTDTQYF	TGTGCCAGCAGCTTCCCCCCGGGGGGCCGTTACACAGATACGCAGTATTTT
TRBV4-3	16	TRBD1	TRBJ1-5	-	CASSQLTGVVGQPQHF	TGCGCCAGCAGCCAATTGACAGGGGTCGTTGGTCAGCCCCAGCATTTT
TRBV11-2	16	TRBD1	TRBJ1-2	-	CASSPPPDRGGHGYTF	TGTGCCAGCAGCCCACCCCCGGACAGGGGGGGACATGGCTACACCTTC
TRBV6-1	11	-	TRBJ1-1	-	CASTGYTEAFF	TGTGCCAGCACGGGGTACACTGAAGCTTTCTTT
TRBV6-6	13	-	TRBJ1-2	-	CASNQVRNYGYTF	TGTGCCAGCAATCAGGTCAGGAACTATGGCTACACCTTC
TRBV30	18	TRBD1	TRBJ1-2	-	CAWRPKAAQGIANYGYTF	TGTGCCTGGAGACCCAAAGCCGCACAGGGGATAGCTAACTATGGCTACACCTTC
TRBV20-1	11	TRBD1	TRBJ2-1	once	CSAAQGYEQFF	TGCAGTGCTGCACAGGGGTACGAGCAGTTCTTC
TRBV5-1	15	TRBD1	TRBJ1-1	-	CASSPGDRENTEAFF	TGCGCCAGCAGCCCTGGGGACAGGGAGAACACTGAAGCTTTCTTT
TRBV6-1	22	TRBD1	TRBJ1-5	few	CASSEADPGQGGSRELGQPQHF	TGTGCCAGCAGTGAAGCCGACCCGGGACAGGGAGGATCACGAGAACTGGGTCAGCCCCAGCATTTT
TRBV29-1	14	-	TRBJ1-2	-	CSFHPSLNGRGYTF	TGCAGCTTCCACCCTTCTTTGAACGGTCGTGGCTACACCTTC
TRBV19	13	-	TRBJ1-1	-	CASSTNTGTEAFF	TGTGCCAGTAGTACAAACACGGGAACTGAAGCTTTCTTT
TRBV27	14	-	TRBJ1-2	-	CASRDPCGGEGYTF	TGTGCCAGCAGAGACCCATGTGGGGGGGAAGGCTACACCTTC
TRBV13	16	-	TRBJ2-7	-	CASSLGSRDNSYEQYF	TGTGCCAGCAGCTTAGGAAGCCGGGACAACTCCTACGAGCAGTACTTC
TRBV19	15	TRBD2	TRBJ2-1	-	CASSVGLAIYNEQFF	TGTGCCAGTAGTGTGGGACTAGCCATCTACAATGAGCAGTTCTTC